This TCR beta chain comes out of a study of long-term antiretroviral therapy in people with HIV (dated by TCRdb to between 2021 and 2022). With respect to the entire study: The earliest samples were collected roughly a decade before the 2015 WHO recommendation for immediate ART, at a time when ART was usually postponed until CD4 counts fell. No cross-contamination during QIAcube processing was seen in test extractions of a monoclonal T-cell line run alongside 33 polyclonal samples. Among the 25 to 30 participants with HIV, eleven to twelve were female. A retrospective serial study tested whether changes in peripheral blood TRB repertoire composition and diversity were associated with ART initiation and durable HIV suppression. The cohort contributed fewer than 200 cryopreserved PBMC samples from about 29 adults with confirmed HIV infection, collected serially over a mean of approximately six years (range 1-12). Summary of the overall study and its limitations: A significant increase in TRB diversity was found to be associated with ART initiation, although TRB diversity was observed to remain significantly below that of transplant donor controls even after long-term ART. Limited PBMC availability meant only the TCR beta chain was sequenced, without alpha chain pairing. Unsorted PBMC were profiled instead of sorted CD4+ and CD8+ T cells because pre-ART samples had limited cell numbers. Inferences about post-ART repertoire changes are limited because no data were available on ART adherence, viral resistance or therapy changes. At every time point, the repertoire was dominated by expanded TRB clones first identified before ART initiation, although this dominance fluctuated and, in many PLHIV, declined after ART. HIV repertoires had narrower CDR3 length ranges than controls, and the network structure suggested an antigen-experienced repertoire that shifted only slightly toward naive after ART. Samples dated from about 2004 to 2018, and the ART regimens used may be less effective than current ones.

The immunoSEQ hsTCRB v3.0 assay was used at survey level resolution for TRB variable region sequencing. The target sequencing depth for TRB was about 40,000-50,000 T-cell genomes per sample. An Illumina MiSeq with a v3 150-cycle kit was used to sequence the pooled TRB libraries. As for the authors' bioinformatics: Repertoire analysis ran in R within a reproducible Nextflow workflow covering QC, data transformation and analysis. Custom analyses were implemented in LymphoSeq2, an R package for AIRR-Seq data exploration. A few samples that produced fewer than 5000 total TRB sequences were removed, so 190 or so HIV repertoires were analyzed. Among the roughly 200 retained HIV repertoires, some 60 were collected before ART initiation and fewer than 150 were collected after ART initiation. Repertoires were downsampled to 5000 TRB nucleotide sequences, and summary statistics were averaged over 100 downsampling iterations. TRB sequences were retained for analysis only if CDR3 regions of at least seven amino acids were present. Two measures captured diversity: a Shannon entropy-derived clonality score and the Gini coefficient. In repertoire networks, the top 5000 CDR3 amino acid sequences were linked whenever an edit distance of one separated two sequences. GLIPH2 predicted antigen specificity groups and MHC restriction for TRB CDR3 amino acid sequences. To flag known associations with CMV, EBV, HIV or tissue antigens, CDR3 amino acid sequences were compared against VDJdb and McPAS-TCR. Pre-ART, post-ART and control groups were compared with Wilcoxon signed-rank tests and Holm-Bonferroni correction. What TCRdb holds here is the immuneACCESS table cut down to in-frame rearrangements. Part of the clones is not present; checked against another copy, under half of the missing clones reflect an unresolved V gene, and the others are unexplained. V and J calls and clone size are given by that table; D and trimming were obtained from the DNA. Counted in this sample were around 36,000 clones; roughly 74% of them appeared once. The ten largest clones take up about 3.5% of the sample.

Inclusion was restricted to participants for whom at least one PBMC sample before ART initiation and at least two post-ART samples were available. All participants with HIV were treated in the United States of America. Before DNA extraction, cryopreserved samples of about 0.95-10 million PBMC were thawed and then washed. At the time of the earliest PBMC sample for each participant with HIV, ages ranged from about 23 to 60 years. Per participant, PBMC samples came from 1-4 timepoints prior to ART initiation and 2-8 timepoints following ART initiation, for a median of 7 samples. Serial HIV viral load, CD4+ T-cell count, ART history and demographic data were obtained for every participant. Genomic DNA was extracted from unsorted PBMC with a Qiagen kit on a QIAcube, with processing performed in batches of 12 samples. Notes on this clone: Its antigen remains undetermined. Base-call qualities are not available, and no considerably larger clone is one nucleotide away.

CDR1 and CDR2, per the germline V gene (reference sequence), are MNHEY and SMNVEV. At the junction V is shortened by 4 bases and J by 9 bases; bases outside the gene matches: 4. The CDR3 contains 13 residues, cysteine and phenylalanine counted. The retained sequence is limited to the CDR3, 39 bases, with the frame set at the first base. The source material was unsorted PBMCs, sampled 3 years after starting antiretroviral therapy. This TCR was recovered from a man aged 50 to 59 with HIV. The rearrangement joined TRBV27 to TRBJ1-2, and TRBD1 aligns with 11 junction nucleotides. The CDR3 reads as follows: CASSSGQGVRYTF. The DNA is as follows: TGTGCCAGCAGTTCGGGACAGGGGGTACGCTACACCTTC.